This record looks at one T cell receptor (beta chain) sequence and its context. There is no known antigen for this receptor. Base qualities are not recorded, but no much larger clone differs from it by a single base. TCRbeta CDR3 regions were amplified from genomic DNA by means of the immunoSEQ Assay, a bias-controlled multiplex PCR. The paper's processing steps were these. The number of nucleated cells in each sample was estimated from the amplification of reference gene primers within the assay. Sequence reads were collapsed and filtered to measure the absolute abundance of every unique TCRbeta CDR3 rearrangement. For each sample, productive Simpson clonality was calculated by taking the square root of Simpson's diversity index across productive rearrangements. TCRdb took over this immuneACCESS table, retaining in-frame rearrangements with V and J assigned. Such tables are incomplete; in checked studies, under half of the missing clones stem from an unresolved V gene, and the remainder is unexplained. Clone size and V and J calls were adopted from that table, with D and trimming inferred from the DNA. This sample holds 250,000 to 350,000 clones; approximately 90% were observed only once. Of the sample, under 3.5% is held by the ten largest clones.

The CDR3 covers 14 residues, taking in both the cysteine and the phenylalanine. The sequence is cut down to CDR3 DNA, 42 bases in frame from base 1. Based on the germline V gene, the CDR1 and CDR2 sequences are SGHRS and YFSETQ. Trimming accounts for 5 bases at V and 4 bases at J, while the number of junction bases matched to no gene is 3. The data derive from a study of blood T cell repertoires in COVID-19 (TCRdb year 2020). Notes on the research overall: Collaborator samples came from the United States, Italy and Spain and covered acute and convalescent phases of COVID-19. The material from the prospective study consisted of cDNA or gDNA derived from T cells, B-cell-depleted T cells, or PBMCs. Deeply sampled blood TCRbeta repertoires from subjects exposed to, actively infected with, or recovered from COVID-19 were included in the dataset. The repertoires were released in a freely available public database intended as a resource for research on the immune response to SARS-CoV-2. Samples were obtained from the ongoing ImmuneRACE study (first 160 participants) and from over 1,000 subjects provided by 6 global collaborators. The sample metadata nearly always contained a de-identified subject ID, COVID-19 status, age in years and sex. Where available, HLA class I and class II types were obtained from metadata supplied by the sample provider rather than from assay-based typing.

Here is what the overall study found, with its caveats: How much clinical and demographic metadata was included differed by source and by participant, and the metadata was provided uncurated.

Whole blood was collected in K2EDTA tubes by collaborating institutions according to the institutions' own protocols. For TCRbeta analysis, collaborators shipped samples as frozen whole blood, isolated PBMCs, or DNA extracted from either of those sample types. This chain is built from TRBV5-1 and TRBJ1-1; TRBD1 aligns with 12 central bases. The sequenced material came from peripheral blood. The sequence was obtained from a woman aged 25 to 39 with active or convalescent COVID-19. In nucleotides, the sequence is TGCGCCAGCAGGGGACAGGGGGCTGTCACTGAAGCTTTCTTT. This translates into CASRGQGAVTEAFF.